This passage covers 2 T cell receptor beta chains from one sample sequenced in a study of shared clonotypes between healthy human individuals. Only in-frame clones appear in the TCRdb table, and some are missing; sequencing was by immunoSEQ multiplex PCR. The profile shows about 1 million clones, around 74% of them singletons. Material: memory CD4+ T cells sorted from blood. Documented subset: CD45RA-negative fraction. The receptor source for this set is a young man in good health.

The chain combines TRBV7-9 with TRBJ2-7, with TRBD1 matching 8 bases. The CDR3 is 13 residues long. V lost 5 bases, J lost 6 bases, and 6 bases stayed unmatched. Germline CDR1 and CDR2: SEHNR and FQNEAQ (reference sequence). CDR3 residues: CASSPDRVGEQYF. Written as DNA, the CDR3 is TGTGCCAGCAGCCCGGACAGGGTCGGCGAGCAGTACTTC.

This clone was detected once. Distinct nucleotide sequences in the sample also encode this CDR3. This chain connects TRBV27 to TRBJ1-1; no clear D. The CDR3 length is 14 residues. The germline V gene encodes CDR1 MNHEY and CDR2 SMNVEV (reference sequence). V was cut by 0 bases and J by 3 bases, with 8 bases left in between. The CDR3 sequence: CASSLSRVDTEAFF. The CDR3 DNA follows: TGTGCCAGCAGTTTATCGAGGGTAGACACTGAAGCTTTCTTT.